The 26 T cell receptor beta chains in this list originate from one sample, sequenced in a study of technical replicates of blood from several donors. Data came from immunoSEQ multiplex PCR; TCRdb stores just in-frame clones and leaves some out. The sample has 50,000 to 80,000 clones; 70% to 90% are singletons. Sequencing was done on a sample of PBMCs. The receptors originated from a human donor in good health. Some clones in this sample may be carry-over from other donors' samples.

V gene TRBV29-1 combines with J gene TRBJ2-3, with 10 positions matching TRBD2. CDR1 and CDR2 from the germline V gene are SQVTM and ANQGSEA. This CDR3 is built from 14 residues. V lost 3 bases to trimming and J lost 4 bases; unmatched junction nucleotides: 4. CDR3 loop: CSVEASGRADTQYF. CDR3 sequence (DNA): TGCAGCGTTGAGGCTAGCGGGAGAGCAGATACGCAGTATTTT.

The chain carries TRBV6-5 and TRBJ1-1; no definite D call. Trimming took off 5 bases at V and 1 base at J, with 8 bases between the two ends. There are 13 residues in the CDR3. Per germline, CDR1 MNHEY and CDR2 SVGAGI. In DNA, the CDR3 is TGTGCCAGCAGTCAACACACGAACACTGAAGCTTTCTTT. It yields the protein CASSQHTNTEAFF.

The chain carries TRBV2 and TRBJ1-1; TRBD1 might be the D (6 bases). Between the trimmed V and J ends, which lost 8 bases and 1 base, there was a span of 11 bases. Germline CDR1 SNHLY, CDR2 FYNNEI. CDR3 length: 13 amino acids. CDR3 protein: CASLEDRNTEAFF. The CDR3 DNA is TGTGCCAGCCTAGAGGACAGGAACACTGAAGCTTTCTTT.

CDR3 coding DNA: TGTGCCAGTAGTATCGCGCGTGAGCAGTTCTTC. It encodes CASSIAREQFF. The V call is TRBV19, the J call TRBJ2-1; no definite D call. CDR3 length: 11 residues. V lost 3 bases, J lost 9 bases, and 6 bases lay in between. CDR1 is LNHDA, CDR2 SQIVND, per germline (reference sequence).

This chain connects TRBV11-2 to TRBJ1-1; TRBD1 might be the D (6 bases). V lost 7 bases and J 4 bases, leaving 16 bases between the germline ends. Germline CDR1 and CDR2: SGHAT and FQNNGV. This CDR3 comprises 14 residues. The DNA for the CDR3 is TGTGCCAGCACCGCATTGAGGGGGAGCACTGAAGCTTTCTTT. This translates into CASTALRGSTEAFF.

J is TRBJ1-5 and V is TRBV7-2; D not certain. This CDR3 comprises 16 residues. V was cut by 1 base and J by 0 bases, with 10 bases left in between. Germline values: CDR1 SGHTA, CDR2 FQGNSA. Written as DNA, the CDR3 is TGTGCCAGCAGCTTAGGCGAGCACCTTAGCAATCAGCCCCAGCATTTT. Its translation is CASSLGEHLSNQPQHF.

The J gene is TRBJ2-3, the V gene TRBV2, with a tentative D call TRBD2 (6 bases). The CDR3 extends over 17 amino acids. The germline V and J ends were trimmed by 6 bases and 6 bases, with 25 bases remaining between them. Germline assignment: CDR1 SNHLY and CDR2 FYNNEI. The CDR3 spells CASSRYTWLAKTDTQYF. As DNA, the CDR3 is TGTGCCAGCAGCAGATACACGTGGCTAGCGAAAACCGATACGCAGTATTTT.

The chain recombines TRBV5-4 with TRBJ2-5, with D possibly being TRBD2 (6 bases). The V gene lost 0 bases and the J gene lost 5 bases, with 14 bases spanning the gap. The length of the CDR3 is 15 residues. The germline V gene encodes CDR1 SGHNT and CDR2 YYREEE (reference sequence). CDR3 in amino acids: CASSLGLVGRETQYF. The CDR3 DNA sequence: TGTGCCAGCAGCTTGGGACTAGTGGGTCGGGAGACCCAGTACTTC.

V and J are TRBV27 and TRBJ2-3; 10 bases agree with TRBD2. V trimming: 2 bases; J trimming: 2 bases; junction bases outside the gene matches: 1. Germline-derived CDR1 and CDR2 are MNHEY and SMNVEV (reference sequence). This CDR3 is 15 amino acids long. This CDR3 is CASSLGLADTDTQYF. The DNA for the CDR3 is TGTGCCAGCAGTTTAGGACTAGCGGACACAGATACGCAGTATTTT.

The J gene is TRBJ2-5, the V gene TRBV12-5; 7 positions match TRBD1. CDR3 length: 16 residues. CDR1 and CDR2 from the germline V gene are LGHNT and FRNRAP. V was clipped by 1 base and J by 5 bases; unmatched bases: 10. The CDR3 region is CASGLGYGQVGETQYF. Written as DNA, the CDR3 is TGTGCTAGTGGTTTGGGCTACGGACAGGTTGGCGAGACCCAGTACTTC.

This chain connects TRBV13 to TRBJ1-2; D gene ambiguous. Germline lookup yields CDR1 PRHDT and CDR2 FYEKMQ (reference sequence). Trimming pared 5 bases from V and 5 bases from J, leaving 15 bases between. The CDR3 loop spans 14 amino acids. CDR3 in DNA: TGTGCCAGCAGCCTCGAGACCCAGAGGTATGGCTACACCTTC. It yields the protein CASSLETQRYGYTF.

The V gene is TRBV5-1, the J gene TRBJ2-1; TRBD1 is a possible D gene (6 bases). The CDR3 is made up of 15 amino acids. Germline CDR1 reads SGHRS; CDR2 reads YFSETQ. V lost 4 bases and J 5 bases, leaving 16 bases between the germline ends. The CDR3 is CASSLTGNQNNEQFF. The CDR3 coding sequence is TGCGCCAGCAGCCTTACAGGGAACCAAAACAATGAGCAGTTCTTC.

The rearrangement links TRBV12-5 to TRBJ2-7; 11 nucleotides align to TRBD2. CDR3 size: 19 residues. V lost 0 bases and J lost 4; bases outside the gene matches: 14. Germline CDR1 is LGHNT and CDR2 is FRNRAP. CDR3 in DNA: TGTGCTAGTGGTTTGGTACCAGGCAGTAGCGGGGGGGCGGTGTACGAGCAGTACTTC. As protein: CASGLVPGSSGGAVYEQYF.

This clone was found a few times. The rearrangement uses TRBV10-3 and TRBJ1-1; the D gene is possibly TRBD1 (6 bases). The CDR3 contains 13 residues. Trimming shortened V by 3 bases and J by 4 bases, and 9 bases separated the two germline ends. The germline V gene has CDR1 ENHRY and CDR2 SYGVKD. The chain's CDR3 is CAISDDRLTEAFF. The CDR3 bases are TGTGCCATCAGTGATGACAGGCTCACTGAAGCTTTCTTT.

The rearrangement uses TRBV13 and TRBJ1-1; D is undetermined. V was trimmed by 4 bases and J by 4 bases, leaving 16 bases between them. Germline assignment: CDR1 PRHDT and CDR2 FYEKMQ (reference sequence). This CDR3 contains 15 residues. The chain's CDR3 is CASSSNDEGLTEAFF. The CDR3 DNA follows: TGTGCCAGCAGCTCCAATGATGAGGGCCTCACTGAAGCTTTCTTT.

The chain recombines TRBV7-8 with TRBJ2-2, with 8 bases aligning to TRBD1. Losses at the gene ends were 5 bases for V and 3 bases for J; bases not matched to a gene: 14. The CDR3 totals 18 residues. Germline V gene data show CDR1 as SGHVS and CDR2 as FQNEAQ. As DNA, the CDR3 is TGTGCCAGCAGCCCCCGTTACGACAGGGGCCTCGACACCGGGGAGCTGTTTTTT. This encodes CASSPRYDRGLDTGELFF.

This clone is a singleton in its sample. V is TRBV19 and J is TRBJ2-7; D possibly corresponds to TRBD1 (6 bases). The germline gives CDR1 LNHDA, CDR2 SQIVND (reference sequence). The CDR3 consists of 14 residues. Trimming cost V 5 bases and J 2 bases, with 13 bases left between them. Here the CDR3 reads CASSARGQAYEQYF. The CDR3 bases are TGTGCCAGTAGTGCGAGGGGACAAGCCTACGAGCAGTACTTC.

The chain uses TRBV21-1 and TRBJ1-6; the table names TRBD1, a call not compared with the DNA. TRBV21-1 is flagged as a pseudogene. The CDR3 spans 13 residues. The CDR3 here is CASRGQGYSPLHF. The CDR3 region has the DNA TGTGCCAGCAGGGGACAGGGGTATTCACCCCTCCACTTT.

This chain links TRBV9 with TRBJ2-2; D possibly corresponds to TRBD2 (7 bases). The germline CDR1 and CDR2 sequences are SGDLS and YYNGEE. With 2 bases removed from V and 6 bases from J, the gap between germline ends came to 20 bases. The CDR3 spans 17 residues. Here the CDR3 reads CASSVTLGGLIAGELFF. Here the CDR3 DNA reads TGTGCCAGCAGCGTGACACTCGGGGGGCTTATCGCCGGGGAGCTGTTTTTT.

The chain has TRBV2 and TRBJ1-1; D is possibly TRBD1 (5 bases). The CDR3 has 12 residues. Germline-derived CDR1 and CDR2 are SNHLY and FYNNEI. Trimming removed 6 bases at V and 5 bases at J, with 10 bases between. The CDR3 DNA reads as TGTGCCAGCAGAAAGGGGAGGACTGAAGCTTTCTTT. Encoded protein: CASRKGRTEAFF. Together with reference TRBV2 and TRBJ1-1, the CDR3 gives the full variable domain: EPEVTQTPSHQVTQMGQEVILRCVPISNHLYFYWYRQILGQKVEFLVSFYNNEISEKSEIFDDQFSVERPDGSNFTLKIRSTKLEDSAMYFCASRKGRTEAFFGQGTRLTVV.

This rearrangement joins TRBV7-2 to TRBJ2-2; TRBD1 agrees at 10 bases. CDR1 is SGHTA, CDR2 FQGNSA, per germline. J was trimmed by 15 bases and V by 2 bases; bases with no gene match: 6. CDR3 length equals 13 residues. This chain's CDR3 is CASSLPGQGKVFF. CDR3 nucleotides: TGTGCCAGCAGCTTACCGGGACAGGGGAAGGTGTTTTTT.

The rearrangement uses TRBV7-3 and TRBJ2-1; the match to TRBD2 covers 8 bases. This CDR3 is 14 amino acids long. The germline V gene has CDR1 SGHTA and CDR2 FQGTGA. V was clipped by 5 bases and J by 3 bases; unmatched bases: 3. The CDR3 region is CASSTGGGYNEQFF. DNA for the CDR3: TGTGCCAGCAGCACCGGGGGGGGCTACAATGAGCAGTTCTTC.

The chain links TRBV4-1 to TRBJ2-7, with 8 bases fitting TRBD1. Germline CDR1 is MGHRA and CDR2 is YSYEKL. V lost 1 base, J lost 6 bases, and 8 bases stayed unmatched. This CDR3 spans 15 amino acids. The CDR3, as DNA: TGCGCCAGCAGCCAAGGGACAGGGATTTCTCGCGAGCAGTACTTC. It encodes CASSQGTGISREQYF.

DNA of the CDR3: TGTGCTAGTGGTTTAGGGCTAGCGTTAAACACCGGGGAGCTGTTTTTT. Translated: CASGLGLALNTGELFF. The chain combines TRBV12-5 with TRBJ2-2; a weak D match, TRBD2 (6 bases). CDR3 size: 16 residues. V was shortened by 3 bases and J by 2 bases, with 13 bases between the two germline ends. CDR1 is LGHNT and CDR2 is FRNRAP in the germline V gene.

The J gene is TRBJ2-7, the V gene TRBV6-1; the match to TRBD1 covers 8 bases. The CDR3 spans 15 residues. Germline CDR1 reads MNHNS; CDR2 reads SASEGT. J lost 1 base, V lost 2 bases, and 4 bases had no gene match. The CDR3 region has the DNA TGTGCCAGCAGTGAACGCGGACAGGGATCCTACGAGCAGTACTTC. Protein: CASSERGQGSYEQYF.

The V and J genes are TRBV2 and TRBJ2-7, with D perhaps matching TRBD1 (6 bases). V was shortened by 1 base and J by 5 bases, with 15 bases between the two germline ends. This CDR3 is 15 amino acids long. Per germline, CDR1 SNHLY and CDR2 FYNNEI. The CDR3 region has the DNA TGTGCCAGCAGTGAAGTAACAGGGAAGTTACACGAGCAGTACTTC. This encodes CASSEVTGKLHEQYF.